The rows below give T cell receptor beta chains drawn from one sample of a study of multiple sclerosis patients with progressive multifocal leukoencephalopathy. TCRdb keeps only in-frame clones here, not all; method: immunoSEQ multiplex PCR. The sample shows some 30,000 clones, 89% of them seen only once. The sample consisted of PBMCs, taken from a patient treated with natalizumab. Receptor source: a human donor with multiple sclerosis. The CDR3 runs from the conserved cysteine through the conserved F or W. The order of the fields is D gene, clone size, V gene, J gene, CDR3 DNA, CDR3 protein. D genes are given only for firm matches. Clone size is not always given. Where it is, it says once, few, many or a class for expanded clones.

>NA|NA|TRBV6-5|TRBJ2-7
TGTGCCAGCAGTACCACGGGACTGAGCTACGAGCAGTACTTC
CASSTTGLSYEQYF
>NA|NA|TRBV5-1|TRBJ2-7
TGCGCCAGCAGCCCGGCGGATAACTCCTACGAGCAGTACTTC
CASSPADNSYEQYF
>NA|NA|TRBV29-1|TRBJ2-7
TGCAGCGTTCTCCTAGCGTTCTACGAGCAGTACTTC
CSVLLAFYEQYF
>TRBD2|once|TRBV19|TRBJ2-1
TGTGCCAGTAGTATTTGGCCTAGCGGGACCAATGAGCAGTTCTTC
CASSIWPSGTNEQFF
>TRBD1|NA|TRBV14|TRBJ2-7
TGTGCCAGCAGCCAACCGTCGGGGACAGGGTACTACGAGCAGTACTTC
CASSQPSGTGYYEQYF
>NA|NA|TRBV27|TRBJ2-6
TGTGCCAGCAGTATAAAACAGTTCTCTGGGGCCAACGTCCTGACTTTC
CASSIKQFSGANVLTF
>NA|NA|TRBV4-2|TRBJ2-3
TGTGCCAGCAGCCCCGCCCAGGAAGATACGCAGTATTTT
CASSPAQEDTQYF
>NA|NA|TRBV30|TRBJ1-1
TGTGCCTGGAGTGTCCAAGTAAGGGATGAAGCTTTCTTT
CAWSVQVRDEAFF
>TRBD2|once|TRBV10-3|TRBJ2-2
TGTGCCATCAGGCCGGGACTAGCGGCAGAGGGCGGGGAGCTGTTTTTT
CAIRPGLAAEGGELFF
>TRBD1|NA|TRBV2|TRBJ1-5
TGTGCCAGCAGTCTCGGGACAGGGGGAATTCAGCCCCAGCATTTT
CASSLGTGGIQPQHF
>NA|once|TRBV13|TRBJ2-7
TGTGCCAGCAGCCCCAGGGTCCAGTCCTACGAGCAGTACTTC
CASSPRVQSYEQYF
>NA|NA|TRBV27|TRBJ2-2
TGTGCCAGCAGTTCCTCTCGGACAGCAACCAACACCGGGGAGCTGTTTTTT
CASSSSRTATNTGELFF
>TRBD2|NA|TRBV28|TRBJ2-7
TGTGCCAGCAGCTCGAGCGGGATTACCTCCTACGAGCAGTACTTC
CASSSSGITSYEQYF
>NA|few|TRBV5-1|TRBJ2-5
TGCGCCAGCAGGCGAACCCCGAGTGAGACCCAGTACTTC
CASRRTPSETQYF
>NA|NA|TRBV7-8|TRBJ1-3
TGTGCCAGCAGCCTCGCGCGGGGCTCTGGAAACACCATATATTTT
CASSLARGSGNTIYF
>TRBD2|once|TRBV25-1|TRBJ2-1
TGTGCCAGCAGTGAATACGATGGTAGCGGGAGGCAATACAATGAGCAGTTCTTC
CASSEYDGSGRQYNEQFF
>NA|NA|TRBV11-3|TRBJ1-1
TGTGCCAGCAGCTTAAGGTTTCGGCAGATTAACACTGAAGCCTTCTTT
CASSLRFRQINTEAFF
>TRBD1|NA|TRBV18|TRBJ1-1
TGTGCCAGCTCACAAAACTCGGGACAGGGCTCTGAAGCTTTCTTT
CASSQNSGQGSEAFF
>TRBD2|NA|TRBV7-6|TRBJ2-7
TGTGCCAGCAGCTTGCGGACTAGAGACCCGAGCGAGCAGTACTTC
CASSLRTRDPSEQYF
>TRBD1|NA|TRBV6-6|TRBJ1-4
TGTGCCAGCAGTTACGAGGGGACAGTTAATGAAAAACTGTTTTTT
CASSYEGTVNEKLFF
>NA|NA|TRBV11-2|TRBJ1-1
TGTGCCAGCAGCTTAGGCAGGGCAGACACTGAAGCTTTCTTT
CASSLGRADTEAFF
>NA|NA|TRBV19|TRBJ2-6
TGTGCCAGTAGTATATCGGGGACTGGGGCCAACGTCCTGACTTTC
CASSISGTGANVLTF
>TRBD1|NA|TRBV18|TRBJ2-7
TGTGCCAGCTCACCAGGGCAGACAGGGGCGGCCGAGCAGTACTTC
CASSPGQTGAAEQYF
>NA|NA|TRBV15|TRBJ2-2
TGTGCCACCAGCAGACAGACCAACACCGGGGAGCTGTTTTTT
CATSRQTNTGELFF
>TRBD1|once|TRBV7-2|TRBJ2-7
TGTGCCAGCAGCTCCCCGACAGGGGCCTACGAGCAGTACTTC
CASSSPTGAYEQYF
>TRBD1|NA|TRBV6-6|TRBJ1-2
TGTGCCAGCAGTACCCGGGACAGGGATGGCTACACCTTC
CASSTRDRDGYTF
>NA|NA|TRBV7-9|TRBJ2-1
TGTGCCAGCAGCTTATATGAGGGCTACAATGAGCAGTTCTTC
CASSLYEGYNEQFF
>TRBD1|NA|TRBV28|TRBJ1-1
TGTGCCAGCAGTGCGACAGGGGGCGCTACTGAAGCTTTCTTT
CASSATGGATEAFF
>NA|NA|TRBV4-1|TRBJ1-5
TGCGCCAGCAGCCCAGGACCGGCTCGGCCCCAGCATTTT
CASSPGPARPQHF
>TRBD1|NA|TRBV27|TRBJ1-6
TGTGCCAGCAGTTCCCCCGGGACAGGGGTCCTTAATTCACCCCTCCACTTT
CASSSPGTGVLNSPLHF
>NA|NA|TRBV7-2|TRBJ2-3
TGTGCCAGCAGCCGGAGAACTAGCCGCACAGATACGCAGTATTTT
CASSRRTSRTDTQYF
>NA|few|TRBV28|TRBJ2-2
TGTGCCAGCAGAACAATGGGATCCGGGACGTTAGCGTCCGGGGAGCTGTTTTTT
CASRTMGSGTLASGELFF
>NA|NA|TRBV4-1|TRBJ1-5
TGCGCCAGCAGCCAAGATCAGGCAGTCGGCAATCAGCCCCAGCATTTT
CASSQDQAVGNQPQHF
>NA|NA|TRBV30|TRBJ2-5
TGTGCCTGGAGTCTTGCCCACAGGTGGGAGACCCAGTACTTC
CAWSLAHRWETQYF
>NA|NA|TRBV18|TRBJ2-6
TGTGCCAGCTCACCCGCGGGACTTGCTGGGGCCAACGTCCTGACTTTC
CASSPAGLAGANVLTF
>NA|NA|TRBV5-1|TRBJ1-6
TGCGCCAGCAGCCCGGACAGAAATTCACCCCTCCACTTT
CASSPDRNSPLHF
>TRBD2|NA|TRBV5-1|TRBJ2-3
TGCGCCAGCAACCCCTGGACTAGCGGCACAGATACGCAGTATTTT
CASNPWTSGTDTQYF
>TRBD2|few|TRBV7-9|TRBJ2-3
TGTGCCAGCAGCCCGGGACTAGCGGGAGGGCCTTTTGAAGATACGCAGTATTTT
CASSPGLAGGPFEDTQYF
>NA|NA|TRBV19|TRBJ1-2
TGTGCCAGTGGTGATCGGTATGGCTACACCTTC
CASGDRYGYTF
>NA|NA|TRBV6-5|TRBJ1-4
TGTGCCAGCAGCGGAGGGGCTAATGAAAAACTGTTTTTT
CASSGGANEKLFF
>NA|NA|TRBV14|TRBJ2-2
TGTGCCAGCAGCCAAGGTGACAGCCCGAACACCGGGGAGCTGTTTTTT
CASSQGDSPNTGELFF